Shown below are 15 T cell receptor beta chains from a single sample sequenced in a study of cytomegalovirus exposure and HLA in healthy donors. Using immunoSEQ multiplex PCR, the repertoire was profiled, and TCRdb retains in-frame clones only, with some absent. The top ten hold 0.92% of the sample, which has around 300,000 clones, 88% seen once. The sequenced sample was PBMCs. The receptor set was obtained from a woman under 30 in good health and CMV-seronegative.

V gene TRBV28 combines with J gene TRBJ1-1; 11 nucleotides align to TRBD1. The ends lost 7 bases at V and 8 bases at J; junction bases unmatched: 12. The CDR3 totals 15 residues. The germline V gene has CDR1 MDHEN and CDR2 SYDVKM. CDR3 nucleotides: TGTGCCAGCATCCCTCCCGGGACAGGGGGTGCGGAAGCTTTCTTT. Encoded protein: CASIPPGTGGAEAFF.

The chain links TRBV5-4 to TRBJ1-2; possibly TRBD1 for D (5 bases). Trimming pared 2 bases from V and 6 bases from J, leaving 14 bases between. CDR3 length: 14 amino acids. Germline V gene data show CDR1 as SGHNT and CDR2 as YYREEE (reference sequence). As DNA, the CDR3 is TGTGCCAGCAGCTTCGACAGATCCATGGATGGCTACACCTTC. Encoded protein: CASSFDRSMDGYTF.

This chain uses TRBV6-6 with TRBJ1-4, with unresolved D. Trimming left V 10 bases short and J 8 bases short, with 14 bases between. The CDR3 is 12 residues long. Per the germline V gene, CDR1 is MNHNY and CDR2 is SVGAGI (reference sequence). CDR3 DNA: TGTGCCACCTTACAAGGGAGGGAAAAACTGTTTTTT. Its translation is CATLQGREKLFF.

The chain recombines TRBV6-1 with TRBJ2-1, with 7 positions matching TRBD1. The germline gives CDR1 MNHNS, CDR2 SASEGT. V trimming: 5 bases; J trimming: 7 bases; junction bases outside the gene matches: 5. The CDR3 has 13 residues. CDR3 sequence (DNA): TGTGCCAGCAGTAGAGACAGGGTGAATGAGCAGTTCTTC. Residues: CASSRDRVNEQFF.

The chain employs TRBV6-5 and TRBJ2-1; the match to TRBD2 covers 11 bases. The germline V gene encodes CDR1 MNHEY and CDR2 SVGAGI. J lost 3 bases, V lost 6 bases, and 4 bases had no gene match. This CDR3 contains 15 residues. The CDR3 DNA sequence: TGTGCCAGCAGGCCCGGGACTAGCGGCTACAATGAGCAGTTCTTC. Amino acid sequence: CASRPGTSGYNEQFF.

This sequence joins TRBV6-5 and TRBJ1-1, with a weak D call TRBD1 (6 bases). The CDR3 length is 15 residues. The germline CDR1 and CDR2 sequences are MNHEY and SVGAGI. The germline V and J ends were trimmed by 0 bases and 8 bases, with 16 bases remaining between them. The DNA of the CDR3 is TGTGCCAGCAGTTACTCGGTGGCAGGGGTTGCGGAAGCTTTCTTT. This encodes CASSYSVAGVAEAFF.

In its sample, this clone was seen once. The chain uses TRBV27 and TRBJ1-3; D uncertain. Germline values: CDR1 MNHEY, CDR2 SMNVEV (reference sequence). The CDR3 covers 17 residues. V was trimmed by 5 bases and J by 0 bases, leaving 17 bases between them. The CDR3 reads CASSPGGFAFSGNTIYF. The DNA of the CDR3 is TGTGCCAGCAGTCCAGGAGGTTTTGCCTTCTCTGGAAACACCATATATTTT.

The V call is TRBV27, the J call TRBJ2-3; no reliable D call. CDR1 and CDR2 (germline): MNHEY, SMNVEV (reference sequence). This CDR3 contains 15 residues. Trimming took off 4 bases at V and 0 bases at J, with 11 bases between the two ends. Written as DNA, the CDR3 is TGTGCCAGCAGTTCTAAGCGTTCTAGCACAGATACGCAGTATTTT. Its protein product is CASSSKRSSTDTQYF.

A single count supports this clone. The chain combines TRBV7-9 with TRBJ1-5; D might be TRBD1 (6 bases). CDR3 length equals 14 residues. Germline assignment: CDR1 SEHNR and CDR2 FQNEAQ (reference sequence). V was trimmed by 2 bases and J by 6 bases, leaving 11 bases between them. The CDR3 nucleotides are TGTGCCAGCAGCTTAAACAGGGAGGGTCAGCCCCAGCATTTT. Protein product: CASSLNREGQPQHF. The entire variable domain, with the rest obtained from reference TRBV7-9 and TRBJ1-5, is as follows: DTGVSQNPRHKITKRGQNVTFRCDPISEHNRLYWYRQTLGQGPEFLTYFQNEAQLEKSRLLSDRFSAERPKGSFSTLEIQRTEQGDSAMYLCASSLNREGQPQHFGDGTRLSIL.

The J gene is TRBJ1-6, the V gene TRBV7-9; D gene unclear. CDR1 and CDR2 (germline): SEHNR, FQNEAQ (reference sequence). V was trimmed by 1 base and J by 0 bases, leaving 16 bases between them. There are 19 residues in the CDR3. CDR3 protein: CASSLGGFRRSSYNSPLHF. The CDR3 nucleotides are TGTGCCAGCAGCTTAGGTGGGTTTCGGAGGAGCTCCTATAATTCACCCCTCCACTTT.

The chain combines TRBV4-1 with TRBJ2-1; tentative D call: TRBD2 (6 bases). CDR3 size: 13 residues. The germline gives CDR1 MGHRA, CDR2 YSYEKL. Trimming removed 4 bases from V and 7 bases from J, with 11 bases in between. The CDR3 bases are TGCGCCAGCAGCCCCAGACTAGAGAATGAGCAGTTCTTC. Amino acid sequence: CASSPRLENEQFF.

The chain employs TRBV5-1 and TRBJ2-1; 10 nucleotides match TRBD2. With 2 bases clipped from V and 3 bases from J, the junction kept 5 bases outside the gene matches. Looked up from germline, CDR1 is SGHRS and CDR2 is YFSETQ. The CDR3 runs 16 residues. Here the CDR3 reads CASSLLAGIYYNEQFF. The CDR3 region has the DNA TGCGCCAGCAGCTTACTAGCGGGAATCTACTACAATGAGCAGTTCTTC.

The chain is built from TRBV28 and TRBJ2-2, with D maybe TRBD2 (6 bases). Trimming took 7 bases from V and 1 from J, leaving 19 bases between them. The CDR3 spans 17 residues. Germline lookup yields CDR1 MDHEN and CDR2 SYDVKM. CDR3 sequence reads: CASKTSSGPWNTGELFF. In nucleotides, the CDR3 is TGTGCCAGCAAAACCTCGAGCGGGCCCTGGAACACCGGGGAGCTGTTTTTT.

This CDR3 reads CASSPRRGPVHTEAFF. The DNA for the CDR3 is TGTGCCAGCTCACCAAGGAGGGGGCCGGTCCACACTGAAGCTTTCTTT. This sequence joins TRBV18 and TRBJ1-1; 7 bases line up with TRBD1. The V gene's germline CDR1 is KGHSH and CDR2 LQKENI. The CDR3 is 16 amino acids. The V segment lost 2 bases and the J segment 3 bases; nucleotides outside the gene matches: 9.

The V gene is TRBV6-6, the J gene TRBJ2-3; 8 bases are shared with TRBD1. The length of the CDR3 is 14 residues. Germline trimming cut 5 bases from V and 9 bases from J; bases unmatched to any gene: 10. Germline CDR1 and CDR2: MNHNY and SVGAGI (reference sequence). CDR3 DNA: TGTGCCAGCAGTCACGCCCCCGACAGGGGCACGCAGTATTTT. Amino acids: CASSHAPDRGTQYF.